This entry is about one TCR beta chain. In the source study's methods: Scientists estimated how many nucleated cells there were by amplifying reference gene primers. The assay was immunoSEQ multiplex PCR, and TCRdb's table has in-frame clones only and misses some. That table supplies the V and J calls and clone size; D and trimming were determined from the DNA. Of more than 95,000 clones in the sample, roughly 80% were seen once. The data derive from a study of blood T cell repertoires in COVID-19. Study details: Italy, Spain and the United States were the sources of the convalescent and acute COVID-19 samples. From T cells, B-cell-depleted T cells, or PBMCs came the material, which was cDNA or gDNA.

The V gene's germline CDR1 is PRHDT and CDR2 FYEKMQ (reference sequence). The ends lost 5 bases at V and 0 bases at J; junction bases unmatched: 9. This CDR3 region has 18 residues. The V and J genes are TRBV13 and TRBJ2-6, with 8 nucleotides matching TRBD2. Sequencing input: peripheral blood. This TCR was sampled from a man between 65 and 85 years old with acute or convalescent COVID-19. The CDR3 region has the DNA TGTGCCAGCAGCCCCCTTACTAGCGGCATCTCTGGGGCCAACGTCCTGACTTTC. Protein sequence: CASSPLTSGISGANVLTF.